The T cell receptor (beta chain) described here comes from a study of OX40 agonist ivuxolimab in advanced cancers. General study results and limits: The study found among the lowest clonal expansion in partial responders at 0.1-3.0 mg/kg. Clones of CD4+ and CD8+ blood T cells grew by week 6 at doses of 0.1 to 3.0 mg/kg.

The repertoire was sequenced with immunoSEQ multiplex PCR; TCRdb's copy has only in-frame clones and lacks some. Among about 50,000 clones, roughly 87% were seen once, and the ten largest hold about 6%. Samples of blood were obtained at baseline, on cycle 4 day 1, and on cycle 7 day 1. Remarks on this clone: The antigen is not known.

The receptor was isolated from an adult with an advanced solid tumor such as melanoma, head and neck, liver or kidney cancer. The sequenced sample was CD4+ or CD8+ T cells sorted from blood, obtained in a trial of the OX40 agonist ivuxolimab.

The CDR3 bases are TGTGCCAGCAGTTCGGCCCGCCCAGATACGCAGTATTTT. Its protein product is CASSSARPDTQYF. This chain links TRBV28 with TRBJ2-3; no clear D. This CDR3 contains 13 residues. Germline V gene sequence: CDR1 MDHEN, CDR2 SYDVKM. V dropped 4 bases and J dropped 4 bases, with 9 bases sitting between them.